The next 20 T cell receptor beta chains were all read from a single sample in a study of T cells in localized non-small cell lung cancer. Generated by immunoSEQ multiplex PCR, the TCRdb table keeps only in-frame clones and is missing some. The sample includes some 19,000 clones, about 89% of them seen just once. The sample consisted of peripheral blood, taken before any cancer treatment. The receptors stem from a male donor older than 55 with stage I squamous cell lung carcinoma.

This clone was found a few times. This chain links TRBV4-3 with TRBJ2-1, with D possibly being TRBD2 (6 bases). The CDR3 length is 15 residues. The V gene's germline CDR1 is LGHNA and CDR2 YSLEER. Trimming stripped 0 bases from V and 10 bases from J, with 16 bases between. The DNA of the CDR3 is TGCGCCAGCAGCCAAGAGGGAGGCCCTGGGAGGGAGCAGTTCTTC. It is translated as CASSQEGGPGREQFF.

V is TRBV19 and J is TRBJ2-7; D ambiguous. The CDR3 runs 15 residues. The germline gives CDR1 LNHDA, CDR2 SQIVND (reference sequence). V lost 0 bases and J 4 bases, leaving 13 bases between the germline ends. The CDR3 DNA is TGTGCCAGTAGTATAGACGACACGCTTAGGTACGAGCAGTACTTC. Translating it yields CASSIDDTLRYEQYF.

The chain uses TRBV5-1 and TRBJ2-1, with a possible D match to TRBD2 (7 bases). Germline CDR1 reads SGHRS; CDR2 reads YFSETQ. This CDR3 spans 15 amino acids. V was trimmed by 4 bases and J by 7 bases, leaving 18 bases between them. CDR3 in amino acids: CASSLEGEGRNEQFF. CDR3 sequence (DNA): TGCGCCAGCAGCCTCGAGGGGGAGGGAAGGAATGAGCAGTTCTTC.

CDR3 DNA: TGTGCCAGCAGCCTAGGGACAGGCACAGATACGCAGTATTTT. Amino acids: CASSLGTGTDTQYF. The chain uses TRBV7-6 and TRBJ2-3; 7 bases align to TRBD1. Germline CDR1 and CDR2: SGHVS and FNYEAQ. V was pared by 5 bases and J by 1 base, with 3 bases of the junction left unmatched. The CDR3 consists of 14 residues. Looking up the rest from reference TRBV7-6 and TRBJ2-3 gives the full variable domain: GAGVSQSPRYKVTKRGQDVALRCDPISGHVSLYWYRQALGQGPEFLTYFNYEAQQDKSGLPNDRFSAERPEGSISTLTIQRTEQRDSAMYRCASSLGTGTDTQYFGPGTRLTVL.

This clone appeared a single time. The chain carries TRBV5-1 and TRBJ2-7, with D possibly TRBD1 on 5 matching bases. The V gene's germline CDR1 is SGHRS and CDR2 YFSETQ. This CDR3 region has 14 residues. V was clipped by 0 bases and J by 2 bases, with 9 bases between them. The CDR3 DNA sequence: TGCGCCAGCAGCTTGGCCGACAGAACCTACGAGCAGTACTTC. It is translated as CASSLADRTYEQYF. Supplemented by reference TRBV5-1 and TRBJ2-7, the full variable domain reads KAGVTQTPRYLIKTRGQQVTLSCSPISGHRSVSWYQQTPGQGLQFLFEYFSETQRNKGNFPGRFSGRQFSNSRSEMNVSTLELGDSALYLCASSLADRTYEQYFGPGTRLTVT.

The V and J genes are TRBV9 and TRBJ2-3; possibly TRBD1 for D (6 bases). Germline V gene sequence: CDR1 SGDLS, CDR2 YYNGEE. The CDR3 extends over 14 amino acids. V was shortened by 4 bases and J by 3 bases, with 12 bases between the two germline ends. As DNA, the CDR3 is TGTGCCAGCAGCTCAACAGGGTCGACAGATACGCAGTATTTT. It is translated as CASSSTGSTDTQYF.

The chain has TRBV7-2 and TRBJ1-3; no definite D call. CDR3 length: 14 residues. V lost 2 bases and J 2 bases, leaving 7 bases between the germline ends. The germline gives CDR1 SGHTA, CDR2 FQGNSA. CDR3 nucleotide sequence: TGTGCCAGCAGCTTAATTGGGGCTGGAAACACCATATATTTT. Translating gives CASSLIGAGNTIYF.

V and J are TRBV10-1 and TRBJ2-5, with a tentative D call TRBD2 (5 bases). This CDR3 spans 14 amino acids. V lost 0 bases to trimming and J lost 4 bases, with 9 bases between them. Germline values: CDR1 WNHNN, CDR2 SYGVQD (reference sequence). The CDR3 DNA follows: TGCGCCAGCAGTGAGTCGGGAGTAAGAGAGACCCAGTACTTC. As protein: CASSESGVRETQYF.

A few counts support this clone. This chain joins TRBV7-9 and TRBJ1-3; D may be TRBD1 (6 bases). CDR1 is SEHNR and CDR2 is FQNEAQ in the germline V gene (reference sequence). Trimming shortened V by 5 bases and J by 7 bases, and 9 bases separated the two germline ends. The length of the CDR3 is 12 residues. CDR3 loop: CASSAGQNTIYF. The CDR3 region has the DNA TGTGCCAGCAGCGCCGGACAGAACACCATATATTTT.

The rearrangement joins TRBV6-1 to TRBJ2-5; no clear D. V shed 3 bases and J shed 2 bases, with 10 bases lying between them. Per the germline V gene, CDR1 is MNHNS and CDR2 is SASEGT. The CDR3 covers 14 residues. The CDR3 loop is CASSDQAEQETQYF. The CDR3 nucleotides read TGTGCCAGCAGTGACCAGGCAGAACAAGAGACCCAGTACTTC.

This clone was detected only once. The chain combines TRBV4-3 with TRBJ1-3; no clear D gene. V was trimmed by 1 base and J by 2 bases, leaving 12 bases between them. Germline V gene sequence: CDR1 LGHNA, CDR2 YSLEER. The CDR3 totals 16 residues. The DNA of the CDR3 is TGCGCCAGCAGCCAAGGCCTGGGGAGGCCTGGAAACACCATATATTTT. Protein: CASSQGLGRPGNTIYF.

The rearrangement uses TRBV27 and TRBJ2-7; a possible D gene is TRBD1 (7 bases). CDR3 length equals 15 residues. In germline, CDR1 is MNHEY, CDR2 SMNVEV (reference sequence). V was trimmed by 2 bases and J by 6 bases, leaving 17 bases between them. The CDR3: CASSLMFRQGLEQYF. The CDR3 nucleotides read TGTGCCAGCAGTTTAATGTTTCGACAGGGACTCGAGCAGTACTTC.

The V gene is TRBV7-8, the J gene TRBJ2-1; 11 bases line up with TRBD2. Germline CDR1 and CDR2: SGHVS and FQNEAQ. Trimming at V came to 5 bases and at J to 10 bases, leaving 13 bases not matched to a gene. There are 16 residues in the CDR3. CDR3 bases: TGTGCCAGCAGCAAAGCGGGACTAGCGGACCGTGGGGAGCAGTTCTTC. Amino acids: CASSKAGLADRGEQFF.

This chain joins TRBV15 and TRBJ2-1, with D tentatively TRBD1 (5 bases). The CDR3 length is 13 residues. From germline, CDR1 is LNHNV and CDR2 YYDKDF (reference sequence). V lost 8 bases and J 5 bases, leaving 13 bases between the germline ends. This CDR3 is CATGPQGHNEQFF. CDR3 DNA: TGTGCCACCGGCCCGCAGGGCCACAATGAGCAGTTCTTC.

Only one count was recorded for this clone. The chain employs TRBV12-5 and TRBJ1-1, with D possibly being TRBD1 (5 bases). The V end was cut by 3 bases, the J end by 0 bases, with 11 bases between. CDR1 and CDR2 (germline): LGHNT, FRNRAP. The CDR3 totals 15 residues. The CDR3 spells CASGFFAGLNTEAFF. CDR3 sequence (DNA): TGTGCTAGTGGTTTTTTTGCGGGGCTGAACACTGAAGCTTTCTTT. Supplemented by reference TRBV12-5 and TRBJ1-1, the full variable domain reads DARVTQTPRHKVTEMGQEVTMRCQPILGHNTVFWYRQTMMQGLELLAYFRNRAPLDDSGMPKDRFSAEMPDATLATLKIQPSEPRDSAVYFCASGFFAGLNTEAFFGQGTRLTVV.

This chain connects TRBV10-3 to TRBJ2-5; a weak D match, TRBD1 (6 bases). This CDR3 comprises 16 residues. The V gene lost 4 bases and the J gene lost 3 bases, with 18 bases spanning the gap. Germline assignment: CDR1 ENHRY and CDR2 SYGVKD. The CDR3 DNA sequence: TGTGCCATCAGTGTCGACGTCCGTGGGACAAAAGAGACCCAGTACTTC. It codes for CAISVDVRGTKETQYF.

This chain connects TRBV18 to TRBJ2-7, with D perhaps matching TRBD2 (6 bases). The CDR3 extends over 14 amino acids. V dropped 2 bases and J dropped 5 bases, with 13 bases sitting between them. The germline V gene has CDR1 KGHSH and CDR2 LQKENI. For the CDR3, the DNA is TGTGCCAGCTCACCAAGGATAAGGGAGGACGAGCAGTACTTC. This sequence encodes CASSPRIREDEQYF.

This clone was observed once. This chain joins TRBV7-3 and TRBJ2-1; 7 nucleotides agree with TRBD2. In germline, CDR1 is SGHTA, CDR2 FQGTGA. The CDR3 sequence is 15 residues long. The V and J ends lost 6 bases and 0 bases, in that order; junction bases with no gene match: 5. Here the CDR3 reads CASSSGQSSYNEQFF. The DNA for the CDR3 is TGTGCCAGCAGTAGCGGGCAGAGCTCCTACAATGAGCAGTTCTTC.

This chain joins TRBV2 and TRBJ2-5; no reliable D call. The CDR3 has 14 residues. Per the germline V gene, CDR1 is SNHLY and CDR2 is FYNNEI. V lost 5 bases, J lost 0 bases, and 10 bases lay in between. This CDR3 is CASSSNTYQETQYF. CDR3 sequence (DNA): TGTGCCAGCAGTAGCAACACGTACCAAGAGACCCAGTACTTC.

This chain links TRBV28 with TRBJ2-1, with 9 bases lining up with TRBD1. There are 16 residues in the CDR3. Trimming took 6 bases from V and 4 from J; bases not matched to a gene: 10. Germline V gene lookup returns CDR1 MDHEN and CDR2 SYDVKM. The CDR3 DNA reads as TGTGCCAGCAGCTCATCCGGGACAGGGATTTACAATGAGCAGTTCTTC. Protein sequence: CASSSSGTGIYNEQFF.